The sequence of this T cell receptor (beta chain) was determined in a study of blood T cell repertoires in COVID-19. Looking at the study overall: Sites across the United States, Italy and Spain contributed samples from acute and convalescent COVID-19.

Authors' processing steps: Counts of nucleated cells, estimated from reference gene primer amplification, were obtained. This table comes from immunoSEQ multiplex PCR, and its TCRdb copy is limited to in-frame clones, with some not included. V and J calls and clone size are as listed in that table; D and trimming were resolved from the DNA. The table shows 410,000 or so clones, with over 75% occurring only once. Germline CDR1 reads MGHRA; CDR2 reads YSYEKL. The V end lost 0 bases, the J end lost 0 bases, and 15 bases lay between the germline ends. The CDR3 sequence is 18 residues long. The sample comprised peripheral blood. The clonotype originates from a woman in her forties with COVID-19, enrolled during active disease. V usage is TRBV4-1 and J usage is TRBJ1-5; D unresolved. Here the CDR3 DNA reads TGCGCCAGCAGCCAAGATCGGGTGGGAGAGATTAGCAATCAGCCCCAGCATTTT. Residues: CASSQDRVGEISNQPQHF.